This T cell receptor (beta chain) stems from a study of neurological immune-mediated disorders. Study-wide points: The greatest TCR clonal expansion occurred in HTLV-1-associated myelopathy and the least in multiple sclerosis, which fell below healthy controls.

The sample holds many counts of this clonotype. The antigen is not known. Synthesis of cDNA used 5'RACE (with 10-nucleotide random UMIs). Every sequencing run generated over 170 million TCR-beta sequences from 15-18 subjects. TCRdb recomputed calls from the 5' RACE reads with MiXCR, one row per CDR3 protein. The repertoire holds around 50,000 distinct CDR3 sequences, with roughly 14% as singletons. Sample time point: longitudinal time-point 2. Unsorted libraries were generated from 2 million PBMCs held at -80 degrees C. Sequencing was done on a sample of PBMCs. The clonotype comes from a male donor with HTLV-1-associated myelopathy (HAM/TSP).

The CDR3 loop reads CASSLDPGASEQYF. CDR3 nucleotides: TGCGCCAGCAGCTTGGACCCGGGGGCGAGCGAGCAGTACTTC. This chain joins TRBV5-1 and TRBJ2-7; D could derive from TRBD1 or TRBD2 (6 bases each). CDR1 is SGHRS and CDR2 is YFSETQ in the germline V gene. V was clipped by 0 bases and J by 6 bases, with 13 bases between them. The CDR3 has 14 amino acids.